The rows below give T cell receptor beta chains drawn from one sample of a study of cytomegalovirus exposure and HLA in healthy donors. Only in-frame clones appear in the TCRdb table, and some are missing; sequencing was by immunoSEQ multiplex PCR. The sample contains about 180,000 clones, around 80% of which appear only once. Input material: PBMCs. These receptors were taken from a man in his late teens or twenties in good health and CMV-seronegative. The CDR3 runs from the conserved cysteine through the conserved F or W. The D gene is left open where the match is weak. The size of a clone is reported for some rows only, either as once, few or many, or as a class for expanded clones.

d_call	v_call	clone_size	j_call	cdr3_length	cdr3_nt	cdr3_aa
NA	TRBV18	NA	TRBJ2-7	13	TGTGCCAGCTCAGGCGGAGTTTCCTACGAGCAGTACTTC	CASSGGVSYEQYF
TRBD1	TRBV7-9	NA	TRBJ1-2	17	TGTGCCAGCAGCTTAGGTGGGACAGAAAACCTTAACTATGGCTACACCTTC	CASSLGGTENLNYGYTF
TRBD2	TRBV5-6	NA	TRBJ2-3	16	TGTGCCAGCAGCTTGCCGGGACTAGCTTTCTCAGATACGCAGTATTTT	CASSLPGLAFSDTQYF
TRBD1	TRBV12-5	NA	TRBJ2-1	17	TGTGCTAGTGGTTTTGTTCCGGGGACAGCGGTTGACAATGAGCAGTTCTTC	CASGFVPGTAVDNEQFF
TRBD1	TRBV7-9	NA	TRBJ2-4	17	TGTGCCAGCAGCTCAGGACAGGGAGATTTAGCCAAAAACATTCAGTACTTC	CASSSGQGDLAKNIQYF
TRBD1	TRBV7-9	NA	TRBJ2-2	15	TGTGCCAGCAGTGGGGACAGGGACGACACCGGGGAGCTGTTTTTT	CASSGDRDDTGELFF
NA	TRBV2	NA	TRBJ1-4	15	TGTGCCAGCAGGGGGGGGAGGGCAACTAATGAAAAACTGTTTTTT	CASRGGRATNEKLFF
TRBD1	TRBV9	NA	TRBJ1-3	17	TGTGCCAGCAGCGGATATACGCAGGGGGCGGGTGGAAACACCATATATTTT	CASSGYTQGAGGNTIYF
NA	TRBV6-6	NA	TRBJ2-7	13	TGTGCCAGCAATCCGGGTCGGAAAGGCGAGCAGTACTTC	CASNPGRKGEQYF
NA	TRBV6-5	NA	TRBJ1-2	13	TGTGCCAGCAGTTACCGGGCTAACTATGGCTACACCTTC	CASSYRANYGYTF
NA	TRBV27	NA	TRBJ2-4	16	TGTGCCAGCAGTCCACTTTGGACTGGCAGGAAAAACATTCAGTACTTC	CASSPLWTGRKNIQYF
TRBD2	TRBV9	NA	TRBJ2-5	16	TGTGCCAGCAGCGTAGAAACGGGACTAGCCTTGGAGACCCAGTACTTC	CASSVETGLALETQYF
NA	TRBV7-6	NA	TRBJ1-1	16	TGTGCCAGCAGTTCTTACAGGGAATCGATCTTGACTGAAGCTTTCTTT	CASSSYRESILTEAFF
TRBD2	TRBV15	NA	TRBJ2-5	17	TGTGCCACCAGCAGAGGCGGACTAGCGGGGGGCCAAGAGACCCAGTACTTC	CATSRGGLAGGQETQYF
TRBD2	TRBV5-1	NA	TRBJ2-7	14	TGCGCCAGCCAGTTAGCGGGGGGACCCTACGAGCAGTACTTC	CASQLAGGPYEQYF
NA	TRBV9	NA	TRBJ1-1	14	TGTGCCAGCAGCGTATTCGACAGGAACACTGAAGCTTTCTTT	CASSVFDRNTEAFF
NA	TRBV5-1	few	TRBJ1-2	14	TGCGCCAGCAGCTTGGAGTACAGGGATAATGGCTACACCTTC	CASSLEYRDNGYTF
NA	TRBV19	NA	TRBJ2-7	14	TGTGCCAGTAGTATCCGGGGAGATGTCCACGAGCAGTACTTC	CASSIRGDVHEQYF
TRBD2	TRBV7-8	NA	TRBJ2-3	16	TGTGCCAACCCTCCTATGGGGACTAGCGGCGCAGATACGCAGTATTTT	CANPPMGTSGADTQYF
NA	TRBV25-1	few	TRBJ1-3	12	TGTGCCAGGCGGGACCCTGGAAACACCATATATTTT	CARRDPGNTIYF
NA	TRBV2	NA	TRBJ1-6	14	TGTGCCAGCAGGGAGGACCGCCCGAGTCGGCCCCTCCACTTT	CASREDRPSRPLHF
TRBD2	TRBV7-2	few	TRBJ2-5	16	TGTGCCAGCAGCCTGGGACTAGCGGGAGTTACGGAGACCCAGTACTTC	CASSLGLAGVTETQYF
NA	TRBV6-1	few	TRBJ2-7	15	TGTGCCAGCAGTGAAGGGCCCTTTGGAGATTACGAGCAGTACTTC	CASSEGPFGDYEQYF
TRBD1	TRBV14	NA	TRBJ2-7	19	TGTGCCAGCAGCCCGGGCGGACAGGGACGAATTTTTGGAGCCTACGAGCAGTACTTC	CASSPGGQGRIFGAYEQYF
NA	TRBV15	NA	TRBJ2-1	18	TGTGCCACCAGCAGAACGACTAGCACCTACAAAAGGGGGGATGAGCAGTTCTTC	CATSRTTSTYKRGDEQFF
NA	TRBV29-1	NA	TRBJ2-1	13	TGCAGCGTTGTCGTACTAGCTGGCAATGAGCAGTTCTTC	CSVVVLAGNEQFF
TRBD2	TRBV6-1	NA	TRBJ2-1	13	TGTGCCAGCAGTAAGCGGGGGGGCAATGAGCAGTTCTTC	CASSKRGGNEQFF
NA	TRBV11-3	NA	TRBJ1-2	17	TGTGCCAGCAGCTTATCCCAAGGAAGGAGTCGAAACTATGGCTACACCTTC	CASSLSQGRSRNYGYTF
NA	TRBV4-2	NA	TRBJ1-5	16	TGTGCCAGCAGCCAAGGACGGGGGGATAGCAATCAGCCCCAGCATTTT	CASSQGRGDSNQPQHF
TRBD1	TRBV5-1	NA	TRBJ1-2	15	TGCGCCAGCAGCTTAGACGGGACAGGGTCCTATGGCTACACCTTC	CASSLDGTGSYGYTF
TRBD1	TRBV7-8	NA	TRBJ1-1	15	TGTGCCAGCAGCTCCCCGACAGGGATGAACACTGAAGCTTTCTTT	CASSSPTGMNTEAFF